Listed below are T cell receptor beta chains from one sample, sequenced in a study of blood T cell repertoires in COVID-19. Generated by immunoSEQ multiplex PCR, the TCRdb table keeps only in-frame clones and is missing some. Of 90,000 to 150,000 clones in the sample, 79% were seen once. The specimen was peripheral blood. The receptors were gathered from a woman over 75 with acute or convalescent COVID-19. Each CDR3 is given with its conserved first and last residue. D genes are given only for firm matches. Expanded clones get a size class; other rows say once, few or many, or leave the size out.

>TRBJ1-2|.|.|TRBV27
TGTGCCAGCAGAGGGTGGGGGGAAAACTATGGCTACACCTTC
CASRGWGENYGYTF
>TRBJ1-1|.|.|TRBV5-1
TGCGCCAGCAGCCTCGGGACTGGGGACACTGAAGCTTTCTTT
CASSLGTGDTEAFF
>TRBJ1-2|.|.|TRBV28
TGTGCCAGCAGCGAGGGGGATCTAGGCTACACCTTC
CASSEGDLGYTF
>TRBJ2-3|.|TRBD2|TRBV10-3
TGTGCCATCAGTGAGTCAGCTAGCGGGGGGTCTGGGCAGTATTTT
CAISESASGGSGQYF
>TRBJ2-3|.|.|TRBV5-1
TGCGCCAGCAGCTTGCCACGGGATCAGGATACGCAGTATTTT
CASSLPRDQDTQYF
>TRBJ2-7|.|.|TRBV19
TGTGCCAGTAGTATAGGCCTTTCGAGTCAGGGTAACTACGAGCAGTACTTC
CASSIGLSSQGNYEQYF
>TRBJ2-1|.|.|TRBV12-3/TRBV12-4
TGTGCCAGCAGTTTGTCAGACAATGAGCAGTTCTTC
CASSLSDNEQFF
>TRBJ1-1|.|.|TRBV5-4
TGTGCCAGCAGCCCCCAGGACAGTGAAGCTTTCTTT
CASSPQDSEAFF
>TRBJ1-5|.|.|TRBV7-2
TGTGCCAGCAGCTTAAGAGGAGGGACTCAGCCCCAGCATTTT
CASSLRGGTQPQHF
>TRBJ2-5|.|TRBD2|TRBV11-2
TGTGCCAGCAGCCGCAATAGCGGGGGCCAAGAGACCCAGTACTTC
CASSRNSGGQETQYF
>TRBJ1-2|.|.|TRBV5-4
TGTGCCAGCAGCTCCCCAGGGGTGACTGGCTACACCTTC
CASSSPGVTGYTF
>TRBJ1-1|few|.|TRBV5-6
TGTGCCAGCAGCTTGAAGCCGAACACTGAAGCTTTCTTT
CASSLKPNTEAFF
>TRBJ1-1|.|.|TRBV5-1
TGCGCCAGCAGCTTTACCTTCAGGGGGAACACTGAAGCTTTCTTT
CASSFTFRGNTEAFF
>TRBJ2-3|few|.|TRBV19
TGTGCCAGTAGTCTGGCGGGATATACAGATACGCAGTATTTT
CASSLAGYTDTQYF
>TRBJ1-6|.|.|TRBV7-2
TGTGCCAGCAGCTTAGCCTCGGGTTATAATTCACCCCTCCACTTT
CASSLASGYNSPLHF
>TRBJ1-1|.|TRBD1|TRBV7-2
TGTGCCAGCAGCTTAGTCAGGGGGAGTCCGAACACTGAAGCTTTCTTT
CASSLVRGSPNTEAFF
>TRBJ2-7|.|TRBD2|TRBV4-3
TGCGCCAGCAGCCGGAGATACGACGGGACTAGCGCATCCTACGAGCAGTACTTC
CASSRRYDGTSASYEQYF
>TRBJ1-3|.|.|TRBV4-2
TGTGCCAGCAGCCAGAGAGAAGCTTTCTCTGGAAACACCATATATTTT
CASSQREAFSGNTIYF
>TRBJ2-1|.|.|TRBV6-2/TRBV6-3
TGTGCCAGCAGTTATTCGGTTAGACAGAGCAATGAGCAGTTCTTC
CASSYSVRQSNEQFF
>TRBJ2-7|.|.|TRBV7-2
TGTGCCAGCAGCTTCTCAGCGGAAACCTGGAAGTACTTC
CASSFSAETWKYF
>TRBJ2-5|.|TRBD2|TRBV27
TGTGCCAGTAAAGGGACTAGCGGGTTCCAAGAGACCCAGTACTTC
CASKGTSGFQETQYF
>TRBJ2-7|.|TRBD1|TRBV5-8
TGTGCCAGCAGCTGGGACAGGGGGCCTTACGAGCAGTACTTC
CASSWDRGPYEQYF
>TRBJ1-2|.|.|TRBV11-2
TGTGCCAGCAGCTTAGATCAGGAAGTCTACACCTTC
CASSLDQEVYTF